What follows are 32 T cell receptor beta chains derived from one specimen sequenced in a study of blood T cell repertoires in COVID-19. The assay was immunoSEQ multiplex PCR, and TCRdb's table has in-frame clones only and misses some. The sample holds 180,000 or so clones, around 85% seen once. Material for sequencing was peripheral blood. The receptors were gathered from a man aged 55-75 years with acute or convalescent COVID-19.

This sequence joins TRBV5-4 and TRBJ1-2; 10 bases line up with TRBD1. The ends lost 4 bases at V and 0 bases at J; junction bases unmatched: 6. The CDR3 has 16 amino acids. Looked up from germline, CDR1 is SGHNT and CDR2 is YYREEE (reference sequence). The CDR3, as DNA: TGTGCCAGCAGCCCGACAGGGGGCCCCGCTAACTATGGCTACACCTTC. This sequence encodes CASSPTGGPANYGYTF.

With respect to this clone: This specimen includes other DNA sequences encoding the same CDR3. This chain links TRBV19 with TRBJ2-1; D may be TRBD2 (5 bases). Trimming stripped 8 bases from V and 0 bases from J, with 8 bases between. Germline assignment: CDR1 LNHDA and CDR2 SQIVND (reference sequence). The CDR3 is made up of 13 amino acids. The CDR3 coding sequence is TGTGCCAGTGAGGGTCACTCCTACAATGAGCAGTTCTTC. The encoded protein is CASEGHSYNEQFF.

The V call is TRBV6-5, the J call TRBJ2-7, with 11 bases aligning to TRBD2. V shed 2 bases and J 1 base; nucleotides not matched to a gene: 1. Germline CDR1 MNHEY, CDR2 SVGAGI. The CDR3 has 15 amino acids. The CDR3: CASSYGTSGSYEQYF. The CDR3 coding sequence is TGTGCCAGCAGTTACGGGACTAGCGGTTCCTACGAGCAGTACTTC.

The chain recombines TRBV24-1 with TRBJ2-3, with D maybe TRBD2 (6 bases). Germline assignment: CDR1 KGHDR and CDR2 SFDVKD. V dropped 0 bases and J dropped 3 bases, with 9 bases sitting between them. This CDR3 comprises 15 residues. CDR3 DNA sequence: TGTGCCACCAGTGATTTGGGCCGGGGGACAGATACGCAGTATTTT. Protein product: CATSDLGRGTDTQYF.

The chain employs TRBV18 and TRBJ1-2; no firm D call. V lost 8 bases, J lost 4 bases, and 17 bases lay in between. CDR1 and CDR2 from the germline V gene are KGHSH and LQKENI. The CDR3 sequence is 14 residues long. This CDR3 reads CASAPETESYGYTF. CDR3 coding DNA: TGTGCCAGCGCCCCCGAGACGGAGAGCTATGGCTACACCTTC.

V gene TRBV19 combines with J gene TRBJ1-1, with 9 bases identical to TRBD1. V was pared by 1 base and J by 4 bases, with 7 bases of the junction left unmatched. The CDR3 is 16 amino acids. Germline CDR1 LNHDA, CDR2 SQIVND (reference sequence). CDR3 in DNA: TGTGCCAGTAGTATAGCCCCCCAGACAGGGGGCACTGAAGCTTTCTTT. Its protein is CASSIAPQTGGTEAFF.

This clone was seen only once. With a much larger clone just one base away, this may be a read error. This chain connects TRBV28 to TRBJ2-7, with 13 positions matching TRBD2. V gave up 6 bases and J gave up 4 bases; unmatched junction bases: 3. CDR1 and CDR2 (germline): MDHEN, SYDVKM. The CDR3 is 14 amino acids. CDR3 in DNA: TGTGCCAGCAGGTGGACTAGCGGGAGTTACGAGCAGTACTTC. It is translated as CASRWTSGSYEQYF.

This chain connects TRBV7-6 to TRBJ2-3; 16 bases agree with TRBD2. Trimming at V came to 5 bases and at J to 9 bases, leaving 5 bases not matched to a gene. The CDR3 is 15 amino acids. From germline, CDR1 is SGHVS and CDR2 FNYEAQ. The CDR3 region has the DNA TGTGCCAGCAGCCCGGGGACTAGCGGGAGGGGAACGCAGTATTTT. It specifies CASSPGTSGRGTQYF.

The rearrangement joins TRBV11-2 to TRBJ1-1; D might be TRBD1 (5 bases). Germline assignment: CDR1 SGHAT and CDR2 FQNNGV. The CDR3 is made up of 12 amino acids. Trimming removed 3 bases from V and 8 bases from J, with 10 bases in between. CDR3 residues: CASSLGGWEAFF. The CDR3 DNA reads as TGTGCCAGCAGCTTGGGGGGTTGGGAAGCTTTCTTT.

The chain links TRBV11-3 to TRBJ1-2; a possible D gene is TRBD1 (6 bases). The CDR3 extends over 12 amino acids. Trimming took 5 bases from V and 6 from J, leaving 10 bases between them. Germline-derived CDR1 and CDR2 are SGHNT and YENEEA. CDR3 sequence reads: CASSVGGHGYTF. In nucleotides, the CDR3 is TGTGCCAGCAGCGTGGGGGGGCATGGCTACACCTTC. Full variable domain (rest looked up from reference TRBV11-3 and TRBJ1-2): EAGVVQSPRYKIIEKKQPVAFWCNPISGHNTLYWYLQNLGQGPELLIRYENEEAVDDSQLPKDRFSAERLKGVDSTLKIQPAELGDSAVYLCASSVGGHGYTFGSGTRLTVV.

CDR3 coding DNA: TGTGCCAGCAGCCCTTCTTTGTCTGGGGCCAACGTCCTGACTTTC. It specifies CASSPSLSGANVLTF. The V gene is TRBV3-1 (or the pseudogene TRBV3-2), the J gene TRBJ2-6, with D unresolved. CDR1 and CDR2 (germline): LGHDT, YNNKEL (reference sequence). Trimming shortened V by 4 bases and J by 1 base, and 8 bases separated the two germline ends. This CDR3 comprises 15 residues.

The V gene is TRBV7-2, the J gene TRBJ2-5; the match to TRBD2 covers 13 bases. V shed 1 base, J shed 5 bases, and the junction held 4 bases outside the gene matches. The CDR3 covers 16 residues. Per germline, CDR1 SGHTA and CDR2 FQGNSA. The CDR3 sequence: CASSLGLAGGGETQYF. In nucleotides, the CDR3 is TGTGCCAGCAGCTTAGGACTAGCGGGAGGTGGGGAGACCCAGTACTTC.

J is TRBJ1-1 and V is TRBV19; a weak D match, TRBD1 (5 bases). CDR3 length: 13 residues. V shed 9 bases and J shed 0 bases, with 11 bases lying between them. Germline V gene data show CDR1 as LNHDA and CDR2 as SQIVND (reference sequence). In DNA, the CDR3 is TGTGCCAGCACTCAAGGGGTGAACACTGAAGCTTTCTTT. Residues: CASTQGVNTEAFF.

CDR3 sequence (DNA): TGTGCCTGGAGGCCGAAGGGGGCCTGGGATGAAAAACTGTTTTTT. Protein product: CAWRPKGAWDEKLFF. This rearrangement joins TRBV30 to TRBJ1-4, with TRBD1 matching 7 bases. The germline gives CDR1 GTSNPN, CDR2 SVGIG (reference sequence). J was trimmed by 6 bases and V by 3 bases; bases with no gene match: 10. This CDR3 region has 15 residues.

The sample holds a few counts of this clone. The CDR3 protein is CAWRKSENSPLHF. The CDR3 DNA reads as TGTGCCTGGAGGAAAAGCGAGAATTCACCCCTCCACTTT. The V and J genes are TRBV30 and TRBJ1-6, with D unresolved. This CDR3 region has 13 residues. V gave up 3 bases and J gave up 7 bases, with 10 bases separating them. Germline lookup yields CDR1 GTSNPN and CDR2 SVGIG (reference sequence).

The chain recombines TRBV5-5 with TRBJ2-3; 10 bases align to TRBD2. V dropped 1 base and J dropped 4; count of bases not matched to a gene: 9. Germline values: CDR1 SGHKS, CDR2 YYEKEE (reference sequence). CDR3 length: 17 residues. For the CDR3, the DNA is TGTGCCAGCAGCTTGCAAACTAGCGGGGCGGGCCCAGATACGCAGTATTTT. Protein: CASSLQTSGAGPDTQYF.

This sequence joins TRBV28 and TRBJ2-7; 8 bases agree with TRBD2. Germline CDR1 and CDR2: MDHEN and SYDVKM. With 7 bases clipped from V and 2 bases from J, the junction kept 10 bases outside the gene matches. The CDR3 consists of 15 residues. The CDR3 DNA sequence: TGTGCCAGCAACTCCGGGGCGGGAGGTGCCTACGAGCAGTACTTC. Its translation is CASNSGAGGAYEQYF.

The genes are TRBV9 and TRBJ1-2, with TRBD1 matching 7 bases. CDR3 size: 18 residues. The V and J ends lost 2 bases and 3 bases, in that order; junction bases with no gene match: 16. In germline, CDR1 is SGDLS, CDR2 YYNGEE. CDR3 sequence (DNA): TGTGCCAGCAGCGTCGACCGACACAGGGGCCAACAGGACTATGGCTACACCTTC. Translation: CASSVDRHRGQQDYGYTF.

CDR3 bases: TGTGCCATCAGTTCAACCGGGGAGCTGTTTTTT. This sequence encodes CAISSTGELFF. The chain is built from TRBV10-3 and TRBJ2-2; D is ambiguous. Trimming took 5 bases from V and 5 from J, leaving 3 bases between them. This CDR3 is 11 amino acids long. CDR1 is ENHRY and CDR2 is SYGVKD in the germline V gene.

The chain recombines TRBV9 with TRBJ1-1, with TRBD1 as a possible D gene (6 bases). V lost 4 bases, J lost 1 base, and 11 bases lay in between. The CDR3 has 14 residues. Germline-derived CDR1 and CDR2 are SGDLS and YYNGEE. The CDR3 DNA follows: TGTGCCAGCAGCCCCACGACAGGGAACACTGAAGCTTTCTTT. Translation: CASSPTTGNTEAFF.

The V and J genes are TRBV2 and TRBJ2-2; weak D call: TRBD1 (6 bases). CDR1 and CDR2 (germline): SNHLY, FYNNEI. The CDR3 is made up of 15 amino acids. V was shortened by 8 bases and J by 5 bases, with 18 bases between the two germline ends. The CDR3 loop is CASAHEGVRTGELFF. The CDR3 DNA follows: TGTGCCAGCGCCCACGAGGGGGTTAGGACCGGGGAGCTGTTTTTT. Filled out from reference TRBV2 and TRBJ2-2, the complete variable domain reads EPEVTQTPSHQVTQMGQEVILRCVPISNHLYFYWYRQILGQKVEFLVSFYNNEISEKSEIFDDQFSVERPDGSNFTLKIRSTKLEDSAMYFCASAHEGVRTGELFFGEGSRLTVL.

The rearrangement links TRBV2 to TRBJ1-1; TRBD1 agrees at 10 bases. Germline-derived CDR1 and CDR2 are SNHLY and FYNNEI. The CDR3 has 12 residues. Trimming cost V 6 bases and J 7 bases; bases outside gene matches: 2. Here the CDR3 reads CASRDRGIEAFF. The CDR3 coding sequence is TGTGCCAGCAGGGACAGGGGGATTGAAGCTTTCTTT.

This rearrangement joins TRBV7-2 to TRBJ2-7; a weak D match, TRBD1 (6 bases). This CDR3 spans 15 amino acids. Germline V lookup: CDR1 SGHTA, CDR2 FQGNSA. V lost 2 bases, J lost 4 bases, and 15 bases lay in between. The CDR3 is CASSLRRAGAYEQYF. CDR3 coding DNA: TGTGCCAGCAGCTTACGCCGCGCAGGGGCTTACGAGCAGTACTTC.

This sequence joins TRBV5-1 and TRBJ2-3, with D maybe TRBD1 (6 bases). The CDR3 covers 14 residues. The germline V gene has CDR1 SGHRS and CDR2 YFSETQ. The V gene lost 3 bases and the J gene lost 3 bases, with 11 bases spanning the gap. CDR3 nucleotide sequence: TGCGCCAGCAGCTCAGGGGCTAGAACAGATACGCAGTATTTT. It yields the protein CASSSGARTDTQYF.

The chain carries TRBV2 and TRBJ1-5; no firm D call. Germline V gene data show CDR1 as SNHLY and CDR2 as FYNNEI. CDR3 length equals 14 residues. V gave up 5 bases and J gave up 0 bases, with 8 bases separating them. The CDR3, as DNA: TGTGCCAGCAGTCCTTACGGTAGCAATCAGCCCCAGCATTTT. Protein product: CASSPYGSNQPQHF.

This chain connects TRBV3-1 (or the pseudogene TRBV3-2) to TRBJ2-1; 11 bases match TRBD2. This CDR3 spans 14 amino acids. The ends lost 4 bases at V and 4 bases at J; junction bases unmatched: 0. Germline lookup yields CDR1 LGHDT and CDR2 YNNKEL (reference sequence). DNA for the CDR3: TGTGCCAGCAGCCGACTAGCGGGGTACAATGAGCAGTTCTTC. Translated: CASSRLAGYNEQFF.

This clone was seen a single time. The V and J genes are TRBV6-5 and TRBJ2-1, with 11 bases that match TRBD2. The germline gives CDR1 MNHEY, CDR2 SVGAGI. Unmatched junction bases numbered 13, after V lost 8 bases and J lost 10 bases. The CDR3 consists of 15 residues. In nucleotides, the CDR3 is TGTGCCAGCCACCTTATAGCGGGAGGGCCCGGGGAGCAGTTCTTC. This codes for CASHLIAGGPGEQFF.

This rearrangement joins TRBV7-9 to TRBJ2-5; D ambiguous. The V end was cut by 1 base, the J end by 1 base, with 10 bases between. CDR1 is SEHNR, CDR2 FQNEAQ, per germline (reference sequence). The CDR3 is made up of 15 amino acids. CDR3: CASSLGRPLQETQYF. The CDR3 DNA reads as TGTGCCAGCAGCTTAGGCAGGCCACTCCAAGAGACCCAGTACTTC.

V and J are TRBV29-1 and TRBJ1-2, with TRBD1 matching 10 bases. This CDR3 comprises 13 residues. V dropped 7 bases and J dropped 4; count of bases not matched to a gene: 6. In germline, CDR1 is SQVTM, CDR2 ANQGSEA. The CDR3 DNA follows: TGCAGCGCCTGGACAGGGGGGATCTATGGCTACACCTTC. Amino acids: CSAWTGGIYGYTF.

CDR3 coding DNA: TGTGCCTGGAGTAAAGGGGACTACGAGCAGTACTTC. This translates into CAWSKGDYEQYF. The rearrangement links TRBV30 to TRBJ2-7, with D possibly matching TRBD1 (5 bases). The germline gives CDR1 GTSNPN, CDR2 SVGIG (reference sequence). The germline V and J ends were trimmed by 2 bases and 3 bases, with 8 bases remaining between them. The CDR3 is made up of 12 amino acids.

The chain joins TRBV9 to TRBJ1-2; D not certain. Germline CDR1 is SGDLS and CDR2 is YYNGEE. There are 15 residues in the CDR3. Between the trimmed V and J ends, which lost 4 bases and 0 bases, there was a span of 13 bases. The CDR3 DNA reads TGTGCCAGCAGCCCCTCGGCCCTAGCTAACTATGGCTACACCTTC. This codes for CASSPSALANYGYTF.

The J gene is TRBJ2-1, the V gene TRBV5-1, with TRBD2 matching over 8 bases. Germline V gene data show CDR1 as SGHRS and CDR2 as YFSETQ. V was clipped by 0 bases and J by 0 bases; unmatched bases: 8. The CDR3 has 18 amino acids. The CDR3 sequence: CASSLADGRALSYNEQFF. The CDR3 bases are TGCGCCAGCAGCTTGGCTGACGGGAGGGCCCTCTCCTACAATGAGCAGTTCTTC.